These 31 T cell receptor beta chains were all obtained from the same sample, sequenced in a study of identifying expanded T cells in peripheral blood. Repertoires were generated with immunoSEQ multiplex PCR, while TCRdb's copy carries only in-frame clones and drops some. The sample consists of just over 90,000 clones, about 90% of them appearing once. The sequencing sample was made of blood. The receptors stem from a person aged 18 to 70 in good health.

This chain joins TRBV10-1 and TRBJ2-7, with a tentative D call TRBD1 (6 bases). The CDR3 contains 15 residues. In germline, CDR1 is WNHNN, CDR2 SYGVQD (reference sequence). V gave up 1 base and J gave up 4 bases, with 14 bases separating them. The CDR3 coding sequence is TGCGCCAGCAGTGAGTACAGGGAAATTGGGTACGAGCAGTACTTC. Translation gives CASSEYREIGYEQYF.

The chain employs TRBV5-1 and TRBJ1-2; a weak D match, TRBD1 (6 bases). The germline V and J ends were trimmed by 4 bases and 5 bases, with 12 bases remaining between them. CDR1 and CDR2 from the germline V gene are SGHRS and YFSETQ. This CDR3 contains 13 residues. The CDR3 nucleotides are TGCGCCAGCAGCGAAACAGGGCTATATGGCTACACCTTC. It is translated as CASSETGLYGYTF.

V gene TRBV7-6 combines with J gene TRBJ1-6; possibly TRBD1 for D (6 bases). The germline V and J ends were trimmed by 5 bases and 1 base, with 9 bases remaining between them. There are 15 residues in the CDR3. Germline CDR1 is SGHVS and CDR2 is FNYEAQ. Here the CDR3 reads CASSPGQSYNSPLHF. Here the CDR3 DNA reads TGTGCCAGCAGCCCCGGACAGTCCTATAATTCACCCCTCCACTTT.

This chain links TRBV27 with TRBJ2-1; D is uncertain. Germline lookup yields CDR1 MNHEY and CDR2 SMNVEV (reference sequence). This CDR3 contains 15 residues. Between the trimmed V and J ends, which lost 3 bases and 7 bases, there was a span of 16 bases. The CDR3 nucleotides are TGTGCCAGCAGTTTGGGCCAAACGCTAGGGAATGAGCAGTTCTTC. Its protein is CASSLGQTLGNEQFF.

This clone was picked up one time. V is TRBV5-1 and J is TRBJ2-3; D is possibly TRBD2 (6 bases). The CDR3 has 14 amino acids. V dropped 0 bases and J dropped 6 bases, with 11 bases sitting between them. Germline values: CDR1 SGHRS, CDR2 YFSETQ. The CDR3 sequence: CASSLDGSGDTQYF. Here the CDR3 DNA reads TGCGCCAGCAGCTTGGACGGGAGTGGGGATACGCAGTATTTT.

The chain employs TRBV6-1 and TRBJ1-1; D might be TRBD1 (6 bases). In germline, CDR1 is MNHNS, CDR2 SASEGT. Trimming removed 8 bases from V and 3 bases from J, with 10 bases in between. This CDR3 comprises 12 residues. The CDR3 DNA sequence: TGTGCCAGCTCTAGGGGGTACACTGAAGCTTTCTTT. It yields the protein CASSRGYTEAFF.

This clone was seen a few times. This CDR3 reads CASSQGAQNTGELFF. The CDR3 DNA reads as TGTGCCAGCTCACAGGGGGCGCAGAACACCGGGGAGCTGTTTTTT. The chain couples TRBV18 to TRBJ2-2; 7 bases match TRBD1. V gave up 4 bases and J gave up 1 base; unmatched junction bases: 3. This CDR3 contains 15 residues. Germline V lookup: CDR1 KGHSH, CDR2 LQKENI.

This chain links TRBV5-5 with TRBJ2-7; D is undetermined. The CDR3 totals 12 residues. V was trimmed by 1 base and J by 5 bases, leaving 7 bases between them. Germline V gives CDR1 SGHKS, CDR2 YYEKEE (reference sequence). CDR3 in amino acids: CASSLYENEQYF. The CDR3 DNA follows: TGTGCCAGCAGCTTGTACGAAAACGAGCAGTACTTC.

This chain uses TRBV12-5 with TRBJ1-6, with D unclear. This CDR3 has 14 residues. The V gene's germline CDR1 is LGHNT and CDR2 FRNRAP. Trimming took 7 bases from V and 5 from J, leaving 12 bases between them. The CDR3 region has the DNA TGTGCTAGTGCCCTGGACGGAAATAATTCACCCCTCCACTTT. It encodes CASALDGNNSPLHF.

This sequence joins TRBV27 and TRBJ2-1, with 8 bases lining up with TRBD1. The V and J ends lost 4 bases and 3 bases, in that order; junction bases with no gene match: 5. The germline V gene has CDR1 MNHEY and CDR2 SMNVEV (reference sequence). The CDR3 is 15 residues long. This CDR3 reads CASSSRGTGYNEQFF. The CDR3 nucleotides read TGTGCCAGCAGTTCCCGAGGGACAGGCTACAATGAGCAGTTCTTC.

This clone occurred once. V gene TRBV14 combines with J gene TRBJ2-1; 15 nucleotides agree with TRBD2. The CDR3 runs 18 residues. Losses at the gene ends were 6 bases for V and 0 bases for J; bases not matched to a gene: 6. Germline values: CDR1 SGHDN, CDR2 FVKESK. In DNA form, the CDR3 reads TGTGCCAGCAGTCCCGGGACTAGCGGGGGGAGCTCCTACAATGAGCAGTTCTTC. Encoded protein: CASSPGTSGGSSYNEQFF. Full variable domain (outside the CDR3, taken from reference TRBV14 and TRBJ2-1): EAGVTQFPSHSVIEKGQTVTLRCDPISGHDNLYWYRRVMGKEIKFLLHFVKESKQDESGMPNNRFLAERTGGTYSTLKVQPAELEDSGVYFCASSPGTSGGSSYNEQFFGPGTRLTVL.

The rearrangement joins TRBV5-4 to TRBJ2-3, with 9 bases fitting TRBD1. The length of the CDR3 is 15 residues. Germline loops: CDR1 SGHNT, CDR2 YYREEE (reference sequence). Unmatched junction bases numbered 4, after V lost 4 bases and J lost 1 base. CDR3 amino acids: CASSGQGMGTDTQYF. The CDR3 DNA is TGTGCCAGCAGCGGACAGGGGATGGGCACAGATACGCAGTATTTT.

This clone appeared a single time. The chain is built from TRBV6-5 and TRBJ1-1; 7 bases align to TRBD1. The CDR3 runs 14 residues. The germline V gene encodes CDR1 MNHEY and CDR2 SVGAGI. V lost 6 bases to trimming and J lost 3 bases; unmatched junction nucleotides: 7. The CDR3 region is CASRYRGRDTEAFF. CDR3 bases: TGTGCCAGCAGGTACAGGGGAAGGGACACTGAAGCTTTCTTT.

The rearrangement uses TRBV7-3 and TRBJ2-1; 11 bases map to TRBD2. The V segment lost 5 bases and the J segment 9 bases; nucleotides outside the gene matches: 9. Germline values: CDR1 SGHTA, CDR2 FQGTGA. The CDR3 consists of 15 residues. In DNA, the CDR3 is TGTGCCAGCAGCACGACTAGCGGGAATACAATTGAGCAGTTCTTC. Protein: CASSTTSGNTIEQFF.

The V and J genes are TRBV28 and TRBJ2-2, with 10 positions matching TRBD1. CDR1 and CDR2 from the germline V gene are MDHEN and SYDVKM. Unmatched junction bases numbered 9, after V lost 4 bases and J lost 4 bases. The CDR3 has 17 amino acids. CDR3 nucleotides: TGTGCCAGCAGTTCAGAAGCAAGGACAGGGGGCACCGGGGAGCTGTTTTTT. The encoded protein is CASSSEARTGGTGELFF.

V gene TRBV6-5 combines with J gene TRBJ1-5; the D gene is possibly TRBD1 (6 bases). Between the trimmed V and J ends, which lost 8 bases and 5 bases, there was a span of 13 bases. This CDR3 has 13 amino acids. Germline values: CDR1 MNHEY, CDR2 SVGAGI. The CDR3 here is CASSRDTHQPQHF. The CDR3 bases are TGTGCCAGCTCCAGGGACACCCATCAGCCCCAGCATTTT.

The V call is TRBV6-1, the J call TRBJ1-2; D ambiguous. The CDR3 contains 17 residues. V lost 4 bases to trimming and J lost 0 bases, with 18 bases between them. Looked up from germline, CDR1 is MNHNS and CDR2 is SASEGT. In DNA, the CDR3 is TGTGCCAGCAGTGTTACTGCCCGCCCAGAAGCTAACTATGGCTACACCTTC. This gives the protein CASSVTARPEANYGYTF.

V and J are TRBV5-1 and TRBJ2-3; 12 bases map to TRBD2. Germline loops: CDR1 SGHRS, CDR2 YFSETQ. The length of the CDR3 is 19 residues. V lost 4 bases, J lost 6 bases, and 18 bases stayed unmatched. In DNA, the CDR3 is TGCGCCAGCAGCCGAGAGCCGGGACTAGCGGGTGGAAAAACCGATACGCAGTATTTT. Its translation is CASSREPGLAGGKTDTQYF.

This clone came up once. The gene calls are TRBV6-6 and TRBJ2-7; D is uncertain. V dropped 5 bases and J dropped 6 bases, with 8 bases sitting between them. This CDR3 has 11 residues. The V gene's germline CDR1 is MNHNY and CDR2 SVGAGI (reference sequence). The CDR3 region has the DNA TGTGCCAGCAGTCACGCTGGCGAGCAGTACTTC. Amino acid sequence: CASSHAGEQYF.

This rearrangement joins TRBV5-4 to TRBJ1-2; 10 bases agree with TRBD1. The germline CDR1 and CDR2 sequences are SGHNT and YYREEE (reference sequence). V dropped 2 bases and J dropped 4; count of bases not matched to a gene: 5. This CDR3 is built from 15 residues. The CDR3, as DNA: TGTGCCAGCAGCTTAATCGGACAGGGGGTCTATGGCTACACCTTC. Protein product: CASSLIGQGVYGYTF.

The chain recombines TRBV6-1 with TRBJ2-1, with D possibly being TRBD2 (6 bases). The CDR3 spans 13 residues. Germline lookup yields CDR1 MNHNS and CDR2 SASEGT. V dropped 2 bases and J dropped 9 bases, with 11 bases sitting between them. CDR3 sequence reads: CASSEWWGGEQFF. CDR3 nucleotide sequence: TGTGCCAGCAGTGAATGGTGGGGAGGTGAGCAGTTCTTC.

The chain uses TRBV28 and TRBJ2-4; the D gene is possibly TRBD1 (6 bases). In germline, CDR1 is MDHEN, CDR2 SYDVKM. V lost 5 bases to trimming and J lost 6 bases, with 23 bases between them. This CDR3 is 17 amino acids long. The CDR3 is CASSPIYGMTGPNIQYF. CDR3 bases: TGTGCCAGCAGTCCTATTTACGGAATGACAGGCCCAAACATTCAGTACTTC.

CDR3 protein: CASTSIPSGVVETQYF. Written as DNA, the CDR3 is TGTGCCAGTACCTCGATACCTAGCGGGGTCGTAGAGACCCAGTACTTC. V usage is TRBV19 and J usage is TRBJ2-5; 9 nucleotides align to TRBD2. V was clipped by 7 bases and J by 4 bases; unmatched bases: 13. The CDR3 sequence is 16 residues long. CDR1 LNHDA and CDR2 SQIVND come from the germline V gene (reference sequence).

This chain connects TRBV2 to TRBJ2-7; maybe TRBD2 (6 bases). Germline V lookup: CDR1 SNHLY, CDR2 FYNNEI. This CDR3 spans 11 amino acids. The CDR3 sequence: CSSGASYEQYF. The CDR3 DNA reads as TGTTCCTCGGGAGCCTCCTACGAGCAGTACTTC.

The chain joins TRBV6-1 to TRBJ2-7, with 10 bases that match TRBD1. CDR1 and CDR2 from the germline V gene are MNHNS and SASEGT. J was trimmed by 4 bases and V by 5 bases; bases with no gene match: 5. The CDR3 sequence is 14 residues long. CDR3 protein: CASSSGTGVYEQYF. CDR3 DNA: TGTGCCAGCAGTTCCGGGACAGGGGTATACGAGCAGTACTTC.

The chain carries TRBV10-3 and TRBJ2-5; 11 bases agree with TRBD2. CDR1 and CDR2 (germline): ENHRY, SYGVKD. V lost 11 bases, J lost 4 bases, and 6 bases stayed unmatched. The length of the CDR3 is 13 residues. In nucleotides, the CDR3 is TGTGCCGCGGGGACTAGCGGAACAGAGACCCAGTACTTC. Protein: CAAGTSGTETQYF.

V and J are TRBV27 and TRBJ2-3; D gene unclear. The CDR3 is 12 amino acids. Germline V lookup: CDR1 MNHEY, CDR2 SMNVEV (reference sequence). V was pared by 5 bases and J by 6 bases, with 9 bases between. The CDR3 nucleotides are TGTGCCAGCAGTACCGGCAGGGATACGCAGTATTTT. Protein product: CASSTGRDTQYF.

The chain has TRBV19 and TRBJ2-2; a weak D match, TRBD2 (5 bases). The length of the CDR3 is 13 residues. V lost 8 bases to trimming and J lost 4 bases, with 11 bases between them. CDR1 and CDR2 (germline): LNHDA, SQIVND (reference sequence). The CDR3 region is CASGETLTGELFF. The CDR3 DNA reads TGTGCCAGTGGGGAGACCCTCACCGGGGAGCTGTTTTTT.

This clone was counted a few times. The V gene is TRBV6-4, the J gene TRBJ1-5; D possibly corresponds to TRBD1 (6 bases). Deletions cut 6 bases from V and 3 bases from J, with 9 bases between. This CDR3 has 13 amino acids. The germline V gene encodes CDR1 MRHNA and CDR2 SNTAGT. CDR3 in amino acids: CASSRDTNQPQHF. The CDR3 region has the DNA TGTGCCAGCAGCAGGGACACCAATCAGCCCCAGCATTTT.

V and J are TRBV5-4 and TRBJ2-5, with 11 bases identical to TRBD1. CDR3 length equals 16 residues. With 4 bases clipped from V and 0 bases from J, the junction kept 5 bases outside the gene matches. Germline lookup yields CDR1 SGHNT and CDR2 YYREEE (reference sequence). This chain's CDR3 is CASSPWTGGYQETQYF. CDR3 bases: TGTGCCAGCAGCCCCTGGACAGGGGGCTACCAAGAGACCCAGTACTTC.

The chain combines TRBV5-4 with TRBJ2-7, with D possibly TRBD1 on 6 matching bases. CDR3 length: 14 residues. V was cut by 0 bases and J by 6 bases, with 13 bases left in between. The V gene's germline CDR1 is SGHNT and CDR2 YYREEE (reference sequence). This CDR3 is CASSLAQGIGEQYF. Written as DNA, the CDR3 is TGTGCCAGCAGCTTGGCGCAGGGGATAGGCGAGCAGTACTTC.